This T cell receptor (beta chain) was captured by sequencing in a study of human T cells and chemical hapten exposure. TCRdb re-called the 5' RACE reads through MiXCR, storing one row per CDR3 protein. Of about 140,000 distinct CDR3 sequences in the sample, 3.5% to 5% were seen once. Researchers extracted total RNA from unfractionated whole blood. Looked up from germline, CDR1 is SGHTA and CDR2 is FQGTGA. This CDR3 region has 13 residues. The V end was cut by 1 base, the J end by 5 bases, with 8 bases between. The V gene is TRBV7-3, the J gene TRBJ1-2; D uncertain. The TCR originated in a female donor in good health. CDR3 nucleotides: TGTGCCAGCAGCTTAATCATGGGGTATGGCTACACCTTC. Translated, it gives CASSLIMGYGYTF.